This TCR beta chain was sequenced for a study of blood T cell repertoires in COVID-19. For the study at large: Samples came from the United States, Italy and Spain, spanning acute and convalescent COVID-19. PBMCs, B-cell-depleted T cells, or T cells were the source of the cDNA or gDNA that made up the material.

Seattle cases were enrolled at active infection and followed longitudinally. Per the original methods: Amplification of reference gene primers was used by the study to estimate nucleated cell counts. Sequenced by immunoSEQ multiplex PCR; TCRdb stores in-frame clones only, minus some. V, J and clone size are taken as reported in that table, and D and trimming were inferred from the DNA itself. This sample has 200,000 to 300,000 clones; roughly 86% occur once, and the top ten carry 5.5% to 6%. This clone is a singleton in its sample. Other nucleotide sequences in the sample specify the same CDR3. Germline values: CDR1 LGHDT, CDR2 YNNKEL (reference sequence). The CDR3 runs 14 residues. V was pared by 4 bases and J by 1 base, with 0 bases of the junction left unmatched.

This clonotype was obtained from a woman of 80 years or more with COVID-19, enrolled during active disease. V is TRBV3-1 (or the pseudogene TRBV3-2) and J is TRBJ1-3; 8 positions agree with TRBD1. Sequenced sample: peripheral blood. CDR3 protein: CASSRQGSGNTIYF. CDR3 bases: TGTGCCAGCAGCCGACAGGGGTCTGGAAACACCATATATTTT.